One and the same sample provided the 2 T cell receptor beta chains below, sequenced in a study of blood T cell repertoires in COVID-19. Some clones are missing from TCRdb's copy, which holds only in-frame ones; the method was immunoSEQ multiplex PCR. The sample records 100,000 to 150,000 clones, around 86% being singletons. Sequenced sample: peripheral blood. The receptors come from a man at least 80 years old with active or convalescent COVID-19.

This chain joins TRBV6-5 and TRBJ1-1, with D maybe TRBD1 (5 bases). V dropped 3 bases and J dropped 1 base, with 9 bases sitting between them. CDR3 length: 14 residues. Germline V gene sequence: CDR1 MNHEY, CDR2 SVGAGI. CDR3 nucleotides: TGTGCCAGCAGTTATAATGGGGCGAACACTGAAGCTTTCTTT. Its protein product is CASSYNGANTEAFF.

The V gene is TRBV28, the J gene TRBJ2-1; possible D gene TRBD1, 6 bases. The CDR3 sequence is 18 residues long. V lost 4 bases and J 0 bases, leaving 19 bases between the germline ends. Germline CDR1 reads MDHEN; CDR2 reads SYDVKM. This CDR3 reads CASSSGTGFSGSYNEQFF. The CDR3 DNA is TGTGCCAGCAGTTCCGGCACAGGGTTTTCGGGCTCCTACAATGAGCAGTTCTTC.